The 25 T cell receptor beta chains below come from one sample, sequenced in a study of vaccination effects on CD4 cells after COVID-19. No antigen is known for these receptors. Here immunoSEQ multiplex PCR was the method, and the copy in TCRdb shows in-frame clones only, minus some. Of approximately 30,000 clones listed, roughly two thirds are singletons. Sequencing in the ViraFEST assay came after antigen-specific CD4+ T cells had been expanded with viral peptide pools, which were used to stimulate PBMC. Upon completion of more than 9 days in culture, CD4+ T cells were isolated. Sequences were derived from CD4+ T cells from PBMCs cultured with HCoV-229E spike peptides, sampled before COVID-19 vaccination. The receptors come from a human donor who received a COVID-19 vaccine.

V and J are TRBV9 and TRBJ1-1, with D maybe TRBD1 (5 bases). Germline CDR1 is SGDLS and CDR2 is YYNGEE. This CDR3 has 16 residues. Trimming cost V 3 bases and J 0 bases, with 15 bases left between them. Here the CDR3 DNA reads TGTGCCAGCAGCGCGACTCTTGGGGCGATGAACACTGAAGCTTTCTTT. The encoded protein is CASSATLGAMNTEAFF.

This clone was counted between two and nine times. This chain joins TRBV29-1 and TRBJ1-3; no definite D call. The CDR3 length is 12 residues. CDR1 and CDR2 (germline): SQVTM, ANQGSEA. Trimming pared 4 bases from V and 0 bases from J, leaving 4 bases between. The CDR3 nucleotides read TGCAGCGTTGGTGACTCTGGAAACACCATATATTTT. Amino acids: CSVGDSGNTIYF.

This clone has a handful of counts. The chain carries TRBV7-3 and TRBJ2-2, with D perhaps given as TRBD1 or TRBD2 (5 bases each). CDR1 SGHTA and CDR2 FQGTGA come from the germline V gene. This CDR3 contains 15 residues. V was pared by 1 base and J by 7 bases, with 13 bases between. CDR3 DNA: TGTGCCAGCAGCTTAATTACGGCTGGGGGCGGGGAGCTGTTTTTT. Translated: CASSLITAGGGELFF.

This rearrangement joins TRBV5-4 to TRBJ2-7; TRBD1 agrees at 9 bases. In germline, CDR1 is SGHNT, CDR2 YYREEE (reference sequence). The length of the CDR3 is 16 residues. Trimming took 0 bases from V and 1 from J; bases not matched to a gene: 5. CDR3 residues: CASSLARDRASYEQYF. CDR3 DNA sequence: TGTGCCAGCAGCTTGGCCAGGGACAGGGCTTCCTACGAGCAGTACTTC.

This clone appeared a few times. The rearrangement joins TRBV27 to TRBJ2-3, with TRBD2 identical over 12 bases. Germline CDR1 MNHEY, CDR2 SMNVEV (reference sequence). V trimming: 6 bases; J trimming: 4 bases; junction bases outside the gene matches: 8. CDR3 size: 16 residues. CDR3 protein: CASRRLAGAPADTQYF. CDR3 nucleotide sequence: TGTGCCAGCAGACGACTAGCGGGGGCCCCTGCAGATACGCAGTATTTT.

This chain connects TRBV7-9 to TRBJ2-5; possibly TRBD1 or TRBD2 for D (7 bases each). Germline loops: CDR1 SEHNR, CDR2 FQNEAQ (reference sequence). The CDR3 is 15 amino acids. Trimming removed 2 bases from V and 5 bases from J, with 15 bases in between. The CDR3 reads CASSLRAGGGETQYF. The CDR3 DNA follows: TGTGCCAGCAGCTTAAGGGCAGGGGGAGGGGAGACCCAGTACTTC.

V usage is TRBV5-4 and J usage is TRBJ1-1; D call uncertain. The CDR3 is 14 residues long. Germline V gives CDR1 SGHNT, CDR2 YYREEE (reference sequence). V dropped 2 bases and J dropped 1 base, with 9 bases sitting between them. CDR3 nucleotides: TGTGCCAGCAGCTTTGAACGAGAGAACACTGAAGCTTTCTTT. Translating gives CASSFERENTEAFF.

This sequence joins TRBV28 and TRBJ1-6, with a possible D match to TRBD1 (5 bases). V lost 6 bases and J 4 bases, leaving 10 bases between the germline ends. Germline-derived CDR1 and CDR2 are MDHEN and SYDVKM. The CDR3 runs 14 residues. Here the CDR3 reads CASSRTPYNSPLHF. Here the CDR3 DNA reads TGTGCCAGCAGCCGGACACCTTATAATTCACCCCTCCACTTT.

A few counts support this clone. This chain links TRBV12-5 with TRBJ2-2; D might be TRBD1 or TRBD2, each matching 5 bases. Trimming stripped 7 bases from V and 3 bases from J, with 18 bases between. This CDR3 region has 16 residues. Germline CDR1 is LGHNT and CDR2 is FRNRAP. CDR3 DNA sequence: TGTGCTAGTGTTCTAACCTCGGGACCGGACACCGGGGAGCTGTTTTTT. The encoded protein is CASVLTSGPDTGELFF.

This rearrangement joins TRBV5-4 to TRBJ2-1, with D perhaps matching TRBD1 (5 bases). Germline assignment: CDR1 SGHNT and CDR2 YYREEE (reference sequence). The ends were cut back, 6 bases at V and 6 bases at J, with 13 bases in the middle. The length of the CDR3 is 13 residues. The CDR3 nucleotides read TGTGCCAGCACCACTCAGGGATTCAATGAGCAGTTCTTC. Amino acid sequence: CASTTQGFNEQFF.

The rearrangement joins TRBV3-1 (or the pseudogene TRBV3-2) to TRBJ1-2; D uncertain. CDR1 is LGHDT, CDR2 YNNKEL, per germline (reference sequence). The CDR3 covers 16 residues. Trimming left V 1 base short and J 6 bases short, with 18 bases between. DNA for the CDR3: TGTGCCAGCAGCCAAGTCCCCCGTGACTCCGCGAATGGCTACACCTTC. Encoded protein: CASSQVPRDSANGYTF.

The gene calls are TRBV11-2 and TRBJ2-3; D might be TRBD1 or TRBD2, each matching 5 bases. V dropped 5 bases and J dropped 1 base, with 13 bases sitting between them. Germline V gene sequence: CDR1 SGHAT, CDR2 FQNNGV. The length of the CDR3 is 15 residues. The CDR3 nucleotides are TGTGCCAGCAGCCCATCGAGGGGTGGCACAGATACGCAGTATTTT. Protein sequence: CASSPSRGGTDTQYF.

The chain couples TRBV9 to TRBJ2-1; D perhaps matches TRBD2 (5 bases). The germline CDR1 and CDR2 sequences are SGDLS and YYNGEE. The CDR3 has 14 amino acids. V gave up 1 base and J gave up 7 bases, with 12 bases separating them. CDR3 coding DNA: TGTGCCAGCAGCGTATCAGGAGGAAGGAATGAGCAGTTCTTC. This gives the protein CASSVSGGRNEQFF.

V is TRBV7-2 and J is TRBJ2-2; D might be TRBD2 (7 bases). The V and J ends lost 3 bases and 5 bases respectively, with 13 bases between them. Per the germline V gene, CDR1 is SGHTA and CDR2 is FQGNSA. This CDR3 region has 15 residues. CDR3 nucleotides: TGTGCCAGCAGCTTGAGGGGGGGCGAGACCGGGGAGCTGTTTTTT. It translates to CASSLRGGETGELFF.

This chain connects TRBV6-6 to TRBJ2-7; 8 bases line up with TRBD1. The trim removed 4 bases at V and 6 bases at J, leaving 5 bases unmatched. The germline V gene encodes CDR1 MNHNY and CDR2 SVGAGI (reference sequence). The CDR3 has 13 residues. CDR3 coding DNA: TGTGCCAGCAGTTCCGGACAGGGAGGCGAGCAGTACTTC. Protein product: CASSSGQGGEQYF.

This rearrangement joins TRBV3-1 (or the pseudogene TRBV3-2) to TRBJ1-2; D is undetermined. V lost 1 base and J 5 bases, leaving 14 bases between the germline ends. CDR1 and CDR2 (germline): LGHDT, YNNKEL (reference sequence). The CDR3 length is 15 residues. The CDR3 DNA reads TGTGCCAGCAGCCAAGCCCCATTAAAAGGGTATGGCTACACCTTC. The encoded protein is CASSQAPLKGYGYTF.

The chain couples TRBV4-2 to TRBJ2-6; D is possibly TRBD1 (6 bases). Trimming left V 4 bases short and J 1 base short, with 11 bases between. The CDR3 totals 16 residues. Per germline, CDR1 LGHNA and CDR2 YNFKEQ. The CDR3 sequence: CASSRLQGSGANVLTF. In DNA, the CDR3 is TGTGCCAGCAGCCGATTACAGGGTTCTGGGGCCAACGTCCTGACTTTC.

This chain links TRBV9 with TRBJ2-2, with 8 bases matching TRBD1. V shed 3 bases, J shed 7 bases, and the junction held 11 bases outside the gene matches. CDR1 is SGDLS and CDR2 is YYNGEE in the germline V gene. The CDR3 sequence is 16 residues long. The CDR3 sequence: CASSEPDRVFNGELFF. The CDR3 DNA follows: TGTGCCAGCAGCGAACCGGACAGGGTGTTTAACGGGGAGCTGTTTTTT. Using reference TRBV9 and TRBJ2-2 for the parts outside the CDR3, the full variable domain is DSGVTQTPKHLITATGQRVTLRCSPRSGDLSVYWYQQSLDQGLQFLIQYYNGEERAKGNILERFSAQQFPDLHSELNLSSLELGDSALYFCASSEPDRVFNGELFFGEGSRLTVL.

A few counts support this clone. The chain employs TRBV4-1 and TRBJ1-2; D is perhaps TRBD1 (5 bases). The CDR3 is 15 residues long. Between the trimmed V and J ends, which lost 4 bases and 2 bases, there was a span of 14 bases. Germline V lookup: CDR1 MGHRA, CDR2 YSYEKL. As DNA, the CDR3 is TGCGCCAGCAGCCTACGGGGGACGGACAACTATGGCTACACCTTC. Translated, it gives CASSLRGTDNYGYTF.

J is TRBJ2-2 and V is TRBV7-9, with TRBD2 identical over 11 bases. The CDR3 consists of 17 residues. The ends lost 4 bases at V and 2 bases at J; junction bases unmatched: 6. Germline V CDR1 and CDR2: SEHNR, FQNEAQ (reference sequence). The CDR3: CASSSPGTSGNTGELFF. The CDR3 DNA sequence: TGTGCCAGCAGCTCCCCCGGGACTAGCGGTAACACCGGGGAGCTGTTTTTT.

The genes are TRBV6-2 or TRBV6-3 and TRBJ2-7; the match to TRBD1 covers 11 bases. The CDR3 has 15 residues. CDR1 and CDR2 from the germline V gene are MNHEY and SVGEGT. V shed 3 bases, J shed 5 bases, and the junction held 6 bases outside the gene matches. The CDR3 region is CASSYMGTGGNEQYF. CDR3 coding DNA: TGTGCCAGCAGTTATATGGGGACAGGGGGTAACGAGCAGTACTTC.

The V gene is TRBV11-2, the J gene TRBJ2-1; 11 bases agree with TRBD2. Germline V CDR1 and CDR2: SGHAT, FQNNGV. The trim removed 7 bases at V and 12 bases at J, leaving 11 bases unmatched. The CDR3 is made up of 14 amino acids. This CDR3 reads CASTSATSGMGQFF. CDR3 bases: TGTGCCAGCACCTCGGCGACTAGCGGGATGGGGCAGTTCTTC.

The genes are TRBV3-1 (or the pseudogene TRBV3-2) and TRBJ2-1; 8 positions match TRBD2. The CDR3 totals 14 residues. Trimming at V came to 4 bases and at J to 12 bases, leaving 11 bases not matched to a gene. Per germline, CDR1 LGHDT and CDR2 YNNKEL (reference sequence). This chain's CDR3 is CASSPPAGGGRQFF. The CDR3 DNA sequence: TGTGCCAGCAGCCCCCCGGCGGGAGGAGGCAGGCAGTTCTTC.

A word on this clone: Other DNA sequences in this specimen translate into the identical CDR3. V gene TRBV2 combines with J gene TRBJ2-3, with 7 bases lining up with TRBD1. The CDR3 length is 15 residues. The ends lost 1 base at V and 1 base at J; junction bases unmatched: 2. Germline values: CDR1 SNHLY, CDR2 FYNNEI. The CDR3 nucleotides read TGTGCCAGCAGTGAAGGTGACAGGGGCACAGATACGCAGTATTTT. Translating it yields CASSEGDRGTDTQYF.

The V call is TRBV12-3 or TRBV12-4, the J call TRBJ1-4; TRBD1 aligns across 7 bases. This CDR3 contains 13 residues. Trimming cost V 6 bases and J 7 bases; bases outside gene matches: 5. CDR3: CASSPGGSEKLFF. CDR3 in DNA: TGTGCCAGCAGCCCAGGGGGTAGTGAAAAACTGTTTTTT.